This T cell receptor (beta chain) comes out of a study of T-cell memory formation after mild COVID-19 (dated by TCRdb to the early 2020s). Concerning the study at large: TCR sequence clusters from the two donors were largely donor specific. In two donors, T-cell clones that expanded and contracted after mild COVID-19 were tracked by sequencing TCRalpha and TCRbeta repertoires over time. The cohort was made up of two young adult volunteers, one female and one male, who were previously healthy.

To note about this clonotype: Its antigen has not been determined. No much larger clonotype is one base removed from it; base qualities were not supplied.

Ficoll-Paque density gradient centrifugation was used to isolate PBMCs. Findings and caveats that apply to the study as a whole: Only two mild cases were covered in the study, and larger cohorts including severe cases with pre-infection samples were considered necessary. From day 15 to 85, contracting clones showed balanced CD4/CD8 phenotypes, whereas a second wave of clones that expanded from day 15 to 37 leaned towards CD4+. Whether the second-wave clones peaking on day 37 were SARS-CoV-2 specific was not confirmed. Some responding clones were found in pre-infection memory, which suggests that pre-existing cross-reactive memory T cells took part in the SARS-CoV-2 response. Contracting CD4+ clones appeared mostly in the CM and EM memory subsets, whereas CD8+ clones were enriched in EMRA.

From the cysteine up to the phenylalanine, the CDR3 has a length of 16 residues. Just CDR3 DNA is preserved here, 48 bases in frame from base 1. In the germline V gene, CDR1 corresponds to SGHRS and CDR2 to YFSETQ. Compared with germline, V lacks 3 bases and J lacks 1 base; bases without a gene match: 6. Sequenced on an Illumina NovaSeq 6000. Using 5'RACE with constant-segment primers, TCRalpha and TCRbeta cDNA libraries were constructed, with sample barcodes and unique molecular identifiers added in the process. RNA was extracted from every sample with Trizol reagent. Amplification of the libraries took two PCR steps, and the second step added a second sample barcode plus Illumina TruSeq adapters. Sequencing of the libraries was done on an Illumina NovaSeq, producing 2 x 150 bp paired-end reads. Per the original workflow: Reads were demultiplexed and collapsed into UMI-guided consensus sequences with migec v1.2.7. Using mixcr v2.1.11, UMI consensuses were aligned to TRA and TRB V and J templates and then assembled into clonotypes. Clonotypes were classified as expanded or contracted when called significant by both edgeR and NoisET, with noise models trained on biological replicates. edgeR calls used a false discovery rate-adjusted p below 0.01 and a log2 fold-change threshold of 1. As an exploratory analysis of dynamics, max-normalized trajectories of the 1000 most abundant clonotypes were examined by PCA with hierarchical clustering. Separately sequenced CD4+ and CD8+ repertoires were used to assign a CD4 or CD8 phenotype to each responding clone. The raw public reads went through TCRdb reprocessing: fastp at Q25, MiXCR clone calling, in-frame beta chains kept. Each CDR3 protein gets just one entry, which takes the most common genes and DNA from the rows behind it. These V and J calls originate from TCRdb's pipeline instead of the authors' own analysis. The sample table shows about 57,000 distinct CDR3 sequences, and more than 9% are seen once. The top ten clonotypes cover under 30% of the sample.

This receptor was obtained from a man between 18 and 29 years old who had mild COVID-19 (a few samples of this study predate the infection). The sample titles of this study are shuffled in the database, so cell type and time point are left out; the donor was told from shared clones. Input material: PBMCs or a T cell subset sorted from them (not recorded which). This sequence uses TRBV5-1 and TRBJ2-5; TRBD2 matches 10 bases in the middle. CDR3 reads: CASSWLTSGSQETQYF. Here is the DNA: TGCGCCAGCAGCTGGCTGACTAGCGGGTCCCAAGAGACCCAGTACTTC.